This T cell receptor beta chain is from a study of blood T cell repertoires in COVID-19. Trimming removed 6 bases from V and 5 bases from J; junction bases left unmatched: 8. The CDR3 is 14 residues long. Germline-derived CDR1 and CDR2 are MNHNY and SVGAGI (reference sequence). Only in-frame clones appear in the TCRdb table, and some are missing; sequencing was by immunoSEQ multiplex PCR. The sample holds 200,000 to 250,000 clones, 85% to 90% seen once. The chain links TRBV6-6 to TRBJ1-1; 8 bases are shared with TRBD1. The sequence was obtained from a man between 50 and 59 years old with acute or convalescent COVID-19. The specimen was peripheral blood. CDR3 in amino acids: CASSLIQGGTEAFF. Here the CDR3 DNA reads TGTGCCAGCAGCCTAATACAGGGGGGGACTGAAGCTTTCTTT.